The 21 T cell receptor beta chains in this list originate from one sample, sequenced in a study of T-cell memory formation after mild COVID-19. TCRdb reanalysed the 5' RACE reads using MiXCR and keeps one entry per CDR3 protein. Altogether about 620,000 distinct CDR3 sequences are present, around 17% being singletons, with the ten largest covering about 12%. The sample comprised PBMCs or a T cell subset sorted from them (not recorded which). The receptors originated from an adult woman who had mild COVID-19 (a few samples of this study predate the infection). Cell type and time point are not known.

The chain uses TRBV4-1 and TRBJ2-1, with 10 bases that match TRBD2. Germline V gene data show CDR1 as MGHRA and CDR2 as YSYEKL. The CDR3 contains 17 residues. The ends lost 3 bases at V and 2 bases at J; junction bases unmatched: 7. CDR3 amino acids: CASSHPLTSGPYNEQFF. The CDR3 DNA follows: TGCGCCAGCAGCCACCCCTTGACTAGCGGGCCCTACAATGAGCAGTTCTTC.

In this sample, this clonotype turned up a few times. The J gene is TRBJ2-5, the V gene TRBV5-1, with 12 bases matching TRBD2. Losses at the gene ends were 3 bases for V and 4 bases for J; bases not matched to a gene: 7. The germline V gene has CDR1 SGHRS and CDR2 YFSETQ. CDR3 length equals 16 residues. The chain's CDR3 is CASSSTSGGISETQYF. The CDR3 nucleotides read TGCGCCAGCAGCTCGACTAGCGGGGGTATATCAGAGACCCAGTACTTC.

This clonotype was seen a handful of times. The V call is TRBV12-3 or TRBV12-4, the J call TRBJ2-2, with TRBD2 matching 8 bases. The CDR3 consists of 15 residues. Unmatched junction bases numbered 7, after V lost 5 bases and J lost 5 bases. The CDR3 nucleotides are TGTGCCAGCAGTCAACTAGCGGTTGGGACCGGGGAGCTGTTTTTT. It is translated as CASSQLAVGTGELFF.

V usage is TRBV4-1 and J usage is TRBJ1-5; D remains unclear. Germline V gives CDR1 MGHRA, CDR2 YSYEKL. The CDR3 is 14 amino acids. Deletions cut 0 bases from V and 3 bases from J, with 6 bases between. The CDR3 DNA reads as TGCGCCAGCAGCCAAGAGGGTAACAATCAGCCCCAGCATTTT. Translated, it gives CASSQEGNNQPQHF.

This chain connects TRBV9 to TRBJ2-3; D is unresolved. The CDR3 covers 13 residues. CDR1 is SGDLS and CDR2 is YYNGEE in the germline V gene. V lost 0 bases and J lost 2, with 4 bases in between. Here the CDR3 reads CASSVAVTDTQYF. The CDR3 nucleotides are TGTGCCAGCAGCGTAGCGGTCACAGATACGCAGTATTTT.

This clonotype showed up just once. The chain combines TRBV7-3 with TRBJ1-1; 7 bases are a match to TRBD1. J gave up 4 bases and V 2 bases, and 1 base lay outside the gene matches. The CDR3 spans 13 residues. Germline CDR1 SGHTA, CDR2 FQGTGA. The CDR3 DNA reads TGTGCCAGCAGCTTAGGGACAGCCACTGAAGCTTTCTTT. This sequence encodes CASSLGTATEAFF.

This clonotype has a handful of counts. V and J are TRBV7-2 and TRBJ1-2, with 8 bases aligning to TRBD1. The CDR3 covers 17 residues. CDR1 is SGHTA and CDR2 is FQGNSA in the germline V gene. Trimming cost V 6 bases and J 4 bases; bases outside gene matches: 16. CDR3 region: CASSPGQGPVPVYGYTF. Written as DNA, the CDR3 is TGTGCCAGCAGTCCTGGACAGGGACCGGTCCCAGTCTATGGCTACACCTTC.

The chain uses TRBV4-2 and TRBJ1-5, with 7 bases identical to TRBD1. There are 15 residues in the CDR3. With 0 bases clipped from V and 6 bases from J, the junction kept 5 bases outside the gene matches. The germline V gene encodes CDR1 LGHNA and CDR2 YNFKEQ. This CDR3 is CASSQELAGGQPQHF. The CDR3 nucleotides are TGTGCCAGCAGCCAAGAGTTGGCAGGGGGTCAGCCCCAGCATTTT.

This clonotype came up many times. The chain is built from TRBV29-1 and TRBJ2-1; 8 bases are a match to TRBD1. The CDR3 extends over 15 amino acids. The J segment lost 9 bases and the V segment lost 7 bases, leaving 17 bases of the junction unmatched. Germline V gene sequence: CDR1 SQVTM, CDR2 ANQGSEA. Here the CDR3 DNA reads TGCAGCGCCGCCAAAGTCGGGACAGGCCTCACTGAGCAGTTCTTC. This sequence encodes CSAAKVGTGLTEQFF.

This chain connects TRBV9 to TRBJ2-7; possible D gene TRBD1, 6 bases. Per germline, CDR1 SGDLS and CDR2 YYNGEE. V was pared by 0 bases and J by 2 bases, with 9 bases between. The CDR3 has 14 residues. CDR3 sequence: CASSVDGQPYEQYF. CDR3 sequence (DNA): TGTGCCAGCAGCGTAGACGGACAGCCCTACGAGCAGTACTTC.

The rearrangement joins TRBV6-2 or TRBV6-3 to TRBJ2-5; D is uncertain. V was cut by 2 bases and J by 7 bases, with 11 bases left in between. This CDR3 comprises 13 residues. Germline CDR1 reads MNHEY; CDR2 reads SVGEGT. The DNA of the CDR3 is TGTGCCAGCAGTTACGGGCTGACGGCGACCCAGTACTTC. As protein: CASSYGLTATQYF.

This clonotype was recorded at least ten times. DNA of the CDR3: TGTGCCAGCAGTGACCCGGCCCAACCATACAATGAGCAGTTCTTC. Translated, it gives CASSDPAQPYNEQFF. The V call is TRBV25-1, the J call TRBJ2-1; no definite D call. This CDR3 region has 15 residues. Per the germline V gene, CDR1 is MGHDK and CDR2 is SYGVNS. Trimming removed 3 bases from V and 4 bases from J, with 13 bases in between.

This clonotype was counted only a few times. The chain links TRBV19 to TRBJ2-1; D call uncertain. V was cut by 8 bases and J by 8 bases, with 16 bases left in between. The CDR3 runs 13 residues. CDR1 and CDR2 (germline): LNHDA, SQIVND (reference sequence). The CDR3 loop is CASLPSPGHEQFF. The CDR3, as DNA: TGTGCCAGTCTGCCCTCCCCCGGACATGAGCAGTTCTTC.

This clonotype occurred a few times. The chain combines TRBV29-1 with TRBJ2-3, with 7 bases matching TRBD2. V trimming: 8 bases; J trimming: 0 bases; junction bases outside the gene matches: 14. CDR1 is SQVTM, CDR2 ANQGSEA, per germline. This CDR3 contains 16 residues. CDR3 region: CSTVGGRARSTDTQYF. The CDR3 DNA reads TGCAGCACTGTCGGAGGGAGGGCCCGTAGCACAGATACGCAGTATTTT.

The chain couples TRBV12-3 or TRBV12-4 to TRBJ1-2, with D tentatively TRBD1 (5 bases). V lost 6 bases and J 8 bases, leaving 19 bases between the germline ends. This CDR3 is built from 14 residues. The CDR3 nucleotides read TGTGCCAGCAGATATAGGGACCGCCCGAGGGGCTACACCTTC. This codes for CASRYRDRPRGYTF.

This clonotype was detected many times. The CDR3 DNA is TGTGCCACCAGCAGAGTGGAGGGCGGCAAAAACATTCAGTACTTC. This translates into CATSRVEGGKNIQYF. The chain recombines TRBV15 with TRBJ2-4, with a weak D call TRBD2 (6 bases). Per the germline V gene, CDR1 is LNHNV and CDR2 is YYDKDF (reference sequence). This CDR3 contains 15 residues. The V end lost 1 base, the J end lost 3 bases, and 10 bases lay between the germline ends.

The chain recombines TRBV7-3 with TRBJ2-5; D is unresolved. CDR1 SGHTA and CDR2 FQGTGA come from the germline V gene. Trimming took 3 bases from V and 7 from J, leaving 12 bases between them. The CDR3 has 13 residues. The CDR3 is CASSLIIAGTQYF. The CDR3, as DNA: TGTGCCAGCAGCTTGATCATAGCAGGGACCCAGTACTTC.

This clonotype was picked up a small number of times. The chain uses TRBV6-6 and TRBJ2-7, with 7 bases aligning to TRBD1. Germline V CDR1 and CDR2: MNHNY, SVGAGI (reference sequence). This CDR3 contains 16 residues. J was trimmed by 0 bases and V by 2 bases; bases with no gene match: 7. The CDR3: CASSYETGVGSYEQYF. The CDR3 DNA follows: TGTGCCAGCAGTTACGAAACAGGGGTCGGCTCCTACGAGCAGTACTTC.

The chain combines TRBV20-1 with TRBJ1-1; 7 bases map to TRBD1. Per the germline V gene, CDR1 is DFQATT and CDR2 is SNEGSKA (reference sequence). Germline trimming cut 3 bases from V and 7 bases from J; bases unmatched to any gene: 11. The length of the CDR3 is 14 residues. CDR3 DNA sequence: TGCAGTGCTAGCCAGGGGGAGATCTACGATGAAGCTTTCTTT. It specifies CSASQGEIYDEAFF.

This clonotype was counted between two and nine times. CDR3 region: CASSRLAGAILYNEQFF. The CDR3 DNA is TGTGCCAGCAGCCGACTAGCGGGAGCCATTCTGTACAATGAGCAGTTCTTC. The V call is TRBV3-1, the J call TRBJ2-1; TRBD2 matches 12 bases. V lost 4 bases, J lost 4 bases, and 8 bases stayed unmatched. This CDR3 comprises 17 residues. CDR1 is LGHDT and CDR2 is YNNKEL in the germline V gene (reference sequence).

This rearrangement joins TRBV4-2 to TRBJ1-6; D perhaps matches TRBD1 (5 bases). The germline gives CDR1 LGHNA, CDR2 YNFKEQ. The V end lost 1 base, the J end lost 5 bases, and 9 bases lay between the germline ends. This CDR3 has 15 amino acids. CDR3: CASSQGQGNNSPLHF. The CDR3 DNA reads TGTGCCAGCAGCCAAGGGCAGGGCAATAATTCACCCCTCCACTTT.